The 5 T cell receptor beta chains listed next were all sequenced from one sample in a study of human T cells and chemical hapten exposure. Time point given: pre-sensitization, week 0. Treatment of the sample: therapeutic diphenylcyclopropenone sensitization with weekly scalp DPC. TCRdb recomputed calls from the RACE reads with MiXCR, one row per CDR3 protein. The data contain 350,000 to 450,000 distinct CDR3 sequences, 4% to 6% of them singletons. This material consisted of whole blood, taken in connection with sensitization to the hapten diphenylcyclopropenone (DPC). These receptors were taken from a woman between 50 and 59 years old with alopecia areata. Some clones in this sample may be carry-over from other donors' samples.

This clonotype was seen many times. The chain uses TRBV7-2 and TRBJ1-4, with TRBD1 matching 8 bases. The germline V gene encodes CDR1 SGHTA and CDR2 FQGNSA. V was pared by 5 bases and J by 4 bases, with 6 bases of the junction left unmatched. The CDR3 loop spans 15 amino acids. CDR3: CASSPQGQGNEKLFF. The DNA for the CDR3 is TGTGCCAGCAGCCCACAAGGACAGGGTAATGAAAAACTGTTTTTT.

The DNA of the CDR3 is TGCGCCAGCAGCTTGGCGACAGGGGGGGAAGCTTTCTTT. Encoded protein: CASSLATGGEAFF. The rearrangement joins TRBV5-1 to TRBJ1-1; the match to TRBD1 covers 9 bases. Losses at the gene ends were 0 bases for V and 8 bases for J; bases not matched to a gene: 2. The CDR3 is made up of 13 amino acids. CDR1 and CDR2 (germline): SGHRS, YFSETQ.

In its sample, this clonotype was seen a few times. The V call is TRBV7-2, the J call TRBJ2-3; 10 nucleotides agree with TRBD2. The CDR3 sequence is 14 residues long. Germline V gene data show CDR1 as SGHTA and CDR2 as FQGNSA. Trimming cost V 6 bases and J 4 bases; bases outside gene matches: 4. CDR3: CASRLSGGSDTQYF. The DNA of the CDR3 is TGTGCCAGCAGACTTAGCGGGGGGTCAGATACGCAGTATTTT.

This clonotype was recorded many times. The chain uses TRBV12-3 or TRBV12-4 and TRBJ2-1; either TRBD1 or TRBD2 may supply D (7 bases each). Trimming cost V 8 bases and J 6 bases, with 17 bases left between them. The CDR3 totals 14 residues. Written as DNA, the CDR3 is TGTGCCAGCGCCCAGGGGGGGCCCGTCAATGAGCAGTTCTTC. It is translated as CASAQGGPVNEQFF.

This clonotype has more than one count but fewer than ten. V usage is TRBV7-2 and J usage is TRBJ2-7; D uncertain. V was shortened by 1 base and J by 4 bases, with 11 bases between the two germline ends. The CDR3 has 14 amino acids. The germline V gene encodes CDR1 SGHTA and CDR2 FQGNSA. CDR3 coding DNA: TGTGCCAGCAGCTTAGGGGGTATTGGGTACGAGCAGTACTTC. It yields the protein CASSLGGIGYEQYF.